These 9 T cell receptor beta chains were sequenced from one sample in a study of blood T cells in healthy people across ages. Using a J-beta primer mix together with a sample-barcoded 5' primer, a second PCR was run for roughly 6 to 12 cycles. TCRdb re-called the 5' RACE reads with MiXCR, one entry per CDR3 protein. This sample has over a million distinct CDR3 sequences; roughly a quarter occur once, and the top ten carry approximately 0.75%. These sequences were also reported in another study, on T cells of mothers and their children.

The sample was blood. Receptor source: a girl aged 2 to 9 in good health.

V and J are TRBV5-1 and TRBJ2-5; maybe TRBD2 (6 bases). V lost 0 bases and J 4 bases, leaving 10 bases between the germline ends. There are 14 residues in the CDR3. CDR1 is SGHRS, CDR2 YFSETQ, per germline. This chain's CDR3 is CASSLVGSPETQYF. The CDR3 bases are TGCGCCAGCAGCTTGGTCGGGAGTCCAGAGACCCAGTACTTC.

The V and J genes are TRBV6-5 and TRBJ2-5; a possible D gene is TRBD1 (6 bases). V was trimmed by 0 bases and J by 4 bases, leaving 21 bases between them. This CDR3 has 18 residues. The V gene's germline CDR1 is MNHEY and CDR2 SVGAGI. CDR3 sequence reads: CASSYSNLAGVGVETQYF. CDR3 DNA: TGTGCCAGCAGTTACTCGAACCTCGCAGGGGTCGGGGTAGAGACCCAGTACTTC.

The chain joins TRBV20-1 to TRBJ1-1; D call uncertain. Germline loops: CDR1 DFQATT, CDR2 SNEGSKA (reference sequence). CDR3 length: 17 amino acids. V dropped 0 bases and J dropped 0 bases, with 17 bases sitting between them. CDR3 sequence (DNA): TGCAGTGCTAGAGATTCTGTCACCATAGGAATGAACACTGAAGCTTTCTTT. Residues: CSARDSVTIGMNTEAFF.

The V and J genes are TRBV13 and TRBJ2-1, with 7 bases fitting TRBD2. This CDR3 is built from 16 residues. J lost 0 bases, V lost 5 bases, and 7 bases had no gene match. CDR1 is PRHDT and CDR2 is FYEKMQ in the germline V gene (reference sequence). This chain's CDR3 is CASSPPTSASYNEQFF. The CDR3 bases are TGTGCCAGCAGCCCCCCAACTAGCGCCTCCTACAATGAGCAGTTCTTC.

This chain links TRBV15 with TRBJ1-5, with 12 bases matching TRBD1. This CDR3 contains 16 residues. With 0 bases clipped from V and 5 bases from J, the junction kept 2 bases outside the gene matches. Per germline, CDR1 LNHNV and CDR2 YYDKDF (reference sequence). The CDR3 sequence is CATSREGTGGDQPQHF. In nucleotides, the CDR3 is TGTGCCACCAGCAGAGAAGGGACAGGGGGCGATCAGCCCCAGCATTTT.

V usage is TRBV4-1 and J usage is TRBJ2-7; D is undetermined. CDR1 MGHRA and CDR2 YSYEKL come from the germline V gene. The CDR3 is made up of 15 amino acids. V lost 1 base and J lost 3, with 13 bases in between. The CDR3 DNA is TGCGCCAGCAGCCAAGTCGTGAACTTCCGCTACGAGCAGTACTTC. It is translated as CASSQVVNFRYEQYF.

The chain uses TRBV7-9 and TRBJ1-4; the D gene is possibly TRBD1 (5 bases). CDR3 length equals 15 residues. The V and J ends lost 3 bases and 6 bases respectively, with 14 bases between them. Per germline, CDR1 SEHNR and CDR2 FQNEAQ (reference sequence). CDR3 nucleotides: TGTGCCAGCAGCTTTCGCCAGGGCCAAGATGAAAAACTGTTTTTT. Translating gives CASSFRQGQDEKLFF.

In this sample, this clonotype turned up a few times. The gene calls are TRBV29-1 and TRBJ2-5; 12 nucleotides agree with TRBD1. The J call may be wrong; the DNA end is better matched by TRBJ2-1. CDR1 and CDR2 from the germline V gene are SQVTM and ANQGSEA. The CDR3 runs 15 residues. The CDR3 region has the DNA TGCAGCGTTGAAACCGGGACAGGGGGCGAAATCTGGCAGTTCTTC. It translates to CSVETGTGGEIWQFF.

The gene calls are TRBV2 and TRBJ2-3, with D unclear. V lost 4 bases, J lost 2 bases, and 19 bases lay in between. The CDR3 covers 17 residues. CDR1 is SNHLY and CDR2 is FYNNEI in the germline V gene. CDR3 in amino acids: CASSALIGLDFTDTQYF. CDR3 nucleotides: TGTGCCAGCAGTGCGTTGATTGGTCTCGACTTCACAGATACGCAGTATTTT.